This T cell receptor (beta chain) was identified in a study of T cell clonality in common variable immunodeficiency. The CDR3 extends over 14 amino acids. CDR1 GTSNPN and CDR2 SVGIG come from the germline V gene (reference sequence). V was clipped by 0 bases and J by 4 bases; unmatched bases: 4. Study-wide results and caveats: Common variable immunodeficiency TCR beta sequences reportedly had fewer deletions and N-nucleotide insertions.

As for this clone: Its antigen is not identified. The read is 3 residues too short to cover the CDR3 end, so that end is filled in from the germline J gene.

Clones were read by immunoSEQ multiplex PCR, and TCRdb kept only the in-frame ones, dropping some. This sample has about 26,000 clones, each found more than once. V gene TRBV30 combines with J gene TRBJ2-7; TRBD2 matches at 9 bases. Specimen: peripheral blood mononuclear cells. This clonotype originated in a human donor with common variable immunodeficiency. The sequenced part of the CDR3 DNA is TGTGCCTGGAGTGTTAGCGGGAGTGTTTACGAG. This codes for CAWSVSGSVYE. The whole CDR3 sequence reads CAWSVSGSVYEQYF.